One and the same sample provided the 22 T cell receptor beta chains below, sequenced in a study of chemoradiotherapy in HPV16-positive cancers. Clones were read by immunoSEQ multiplex PCR, and TCRdb kept only the in-frame ones, dropping some. The data hold some 11,000 clones, with around 71% observed a single time. This sample was obtained from a patient who underwent chemoradiotherapy. These receptors were obtained from a human donor with HPV-associated anogenital cancer.

The chain links TRBV19 to TRBJ2-5, with unresolved D. Germline CDR1 reads LNHDA; CDR2 reads SQIVND (reference sequence). V was trimmed by 4 bases and J by 5 bases, leaving 5 bases between them. This CDR3 contains 11 residues. The DNA of the CDR3 is TGTGCCAGTAGTAGAGGTGAGACCCAGTACTTC. Its translation is CASSRGETQYF.

V is TRBV10-3 and J is TRBJ2-2; possible D gene TRBD1, 5 bases. From germline, CDR1 is ENHRY and CDR2 SYGVKD. Trimming cost V 1 base and J 7 bases, with 13 bases left between them. The CDR3 is 15 residues long. CDR3 nucleotide sequence: TGTGCCATCAGTGAGTTCAGGGTTCCTGGCGGGGAGCTGTTTTTT. Encoded protein: CAISEFRVPGGELFF.

The chain links TRBV7-9 to TRBJ2-7; the D gene is possibly TRBD2 (5 bases). Germline CDR1 and CDR2: SEHNR and FQNEAQ (reference sequence). The germline V and J ends were trimmed by 4 bases and 2 bases, with 12 bases remaining between them. The CDR3 sequence is 14 residues long. The CDR3 nucleotides read TGTGCCAGCAGCTCAGAGACGGGGACCTACGAGCAGTACTTC. Its protein product is CASSSETGTYEQYF.

V is TRBV28 and J is TRBJ1-1; D is possibly TRBD1 (5 bases). The V gene lost 3 bases and the J gene lost 6 bases, with 11 bases spanning the gap. The length of the CDR3 is 13 residues. Looked up from germline, CDR1 is MDHEN and CDR2 is SYDVKM. The CDR3 nucleotides are TGTGCCAGCAGTTTGGGACGGACCCCTGAAGCTTTCTTT. Encoded protein: CASSLGRTPEAFF. Drawing the rest from reference TRBV28 and TRBJ1-1, the complete variable domain is DVKVTQSSRYLVKRTGEKVFLECVQDMDHENMFWYRQDPGLGLRLIYFSYDVKMKEKGDIPEGYSVSREKKERFSLILESASTNQTSMYLCASSLGRTPEAFFGQGTRLTVV.

V gene TRBV19 combines with J gene TRBJ2-5, with 9 bases lining up with TRBD2. The germline V gene has CDR1 LNHDA and CDR2 SQIVND (reference sequence). This CDR3 has 17 residues. The V segment lost 4 bases and the J segment 4 bases; nucleotides outside the gene matches: 13. CDR3 protein: CASSKTGVAGVGETQYF. In nucleotides, the CDR3 is TGTGCCAGTAGTAAGACCGGAGTAGCGGGAGTTGGAGAGACCCAGTACTTC.

The chain has TRBV19 and TRBJ1-5; 8 bases agree with TRBD1. Germline CDR1 and CDR2: LNHDA and SQIVND (reference sequence). V lost 1 base and J lost 4; bases outside the gene matches: 9. The CDR3 sequence is 17 residues long. CDR3 in DNA: TGTGCCAGTAGTATAGCGGGGGACAGGTCTATTAATCAGCCCCAGCATTTT. Its protein is CASSIAGDRSINQPQHF.

This chain connects TRBV4-2 to TRBJ2-3, with 7 positions matching TRBD2. V gave up 0 bases and J gave up 4 bases; unmatched junction bases: 4. Germline CDR1 LGHNA, CDR2 YNFKEQ. The CDR3 covers 15 residues. This CDR3 is CASSQDPRGSDTQYF. CDR3 DNA: TGTGCCAGCAGCCAAGACCCGCGGGGGTCAGATACGCAGTATTTT.

V is TRBV5-6 and J is TRBJ1-1; 7 bases map to TRBD1. Germline CDR1 reads SGHDT; CDR2 reads YYEEEE. The V segment lost 4 bases and the J segment 0 bases; nucleotides outside the gene matches: 6. The CDR3 runs to 15 residues. The CDR3 sequence: CASSLPDRLNTEAFF. The CDR3 DNA is TGTGCCAGCAGCCTCCCGGACAGGTTGAACACTGAAGCTTTCTTT.

The J gene is TRBJ2-2, the V gene TRBV7-2; the match to TRBD2 covers 9 bases. This CDR3 region has 15 residues. V lost 1 base to trimming and J lost 7 bases; unmatched junction nucleotides: 4. The germline V gene has CDR1 SGHTA and CDR2 FQGNSA. The CDR3 loop reads CASSLDSGSGGELFF. CDR3 sequence (DNA): TGTGCCAGCAGCTTAGATAGCGGGAGTGGCGGGGAGCTGTTTTTT.

This clone was seen a few times. The chain employs TRBV4-2 and TRBJ1-2, with unresolved D. Germline assignment: CDR1 LGHNA and CDR2 YNFKEQ. CDR3 length: 15 residues. V gave up 1 base and J gave up 4 bases, with 13 bases separating them. For the CDR3, the DNA is TGTGCCAGCAGCCAAGTCAAGGACGTGAGCTATGGCTACACCTTC. This translates into CASSQVKDVSYGYTF.

The chain couples TRBV5-4 to TRBJ1-2; D ambiguous. Germline CDR1 is SGHNT and CDR2 is YYREEE (reference sequence). The CDR3 is 14 amino acids. V shed 0 bases and J shed 6 bases, with 12 bases lying between them. CDR3: CASSLARDPHGYTF. The CDR3 nucleotides are TGTGCCAGCAGCTTGGCGAGGGATCCACATGGCTACACCTTC.

The rearrangement links TRBV7-9 to TRBJ1-3; TRBD1 aligns across 7 bases. The germline CDR1 and CDR2 sequences are SEHNR and FQNEAQ (reference sequence). The V and J ends lost 3 bases and 3 bases, in that order; junction bases with no gene match: 11. This CDR3 region has 17 residues. The CDR3 loop is CASSLDPTGVFGNTIYF. CDR3 in DNA: TGTGCCAGCAGCTTGGACCCAACAGGGGTGTTTGGAAACACCATATATTTT.

The gene calls are TRBV10-3 and TRBJ1-2; 8 bases line up with TRBD1. The germline gives CDR1 ENHRY, CDR2 SYGVKD. Trimming cost V 7 bases and J 5 bases; bases outside gene matches: 6. This CDR3 is 13 amino acids long. CDR3 sequence (DNA): TGTGCCATCAATCAGGGGGCGAAGTATGGCTACACCTTC. It translates to CAINQGAKYGYTF.

The chain carries TRBV7-9 and TRBJ2-1; D is unclear. V was shortened by 4 bases and J by 8 bases, with 12 bases between the two germline ends. The CDR3 has 13 residues. CDR1 SEHNR and CDR2 FQNEAQ come from the germline V gene (reference sequence). The CDR3 DNA reads TGTGCCAGCAGCTCCCGGCCGGTAGATGAGCAGTTCTTC. It encodes CASSSRPVDEQFF. The full variable domain, completed using reference TRBV7-9 and TRBJ2-1, is DTGVSQNPRHKITKRGQNVTFRCDPISEHNRLYWYRQTLGQGPEFLTYFQNEAQLEKSRLLSDRFSAERPKGSFSTLEIQRTEQGDSAMYLCASSSRPVDEQFFGPGTRLTVL.

This clone was counted between two and nine times. J is TRBJ2-7 and V is TRBV19; weak D call: TRBD2 (5 bases). The CDR3 is 12 residues long. Germline CDR1 reads LNHDA; CDR2 reads SQIVND (reference sequence). V was shortened by 6 bases and J by 6 bases, with 12 bases between the two germline ends. CDR3 loop: CASSPLAGEQYF. The CDR3 DNA reads as TGTGCCAGTAGCCCCCTGGCGGGCGAGCAGTACTTC.

The V call is TRBV6-6, the J call TRBJ2-7; TRBD1 matches 8 bases. Looked up from germline, CDR1 is MNHNY and CDR2 is SVGAGI (reference sequence). The V gene end was trimmed by 2 bases and the J gene end by 2 bases; junction bases not matched to a gene: 5. The CDR3 totals 15 residues. Here the CDR3 reads CASSYPGTGTYEQYF. CDR3 DNA: TGTGCCAGCAGTTACCCCGGGACAGGAACCTACGAGCAGTACTTC.

The sample holds a few counts of this clone. The chain uses TRBV30 and TRBJ1-2, with a possible D match to TRBD1 (5 bases). CDR1 GTSNPN and CDR2 SVGIG come from the germline V gene (reference sequence). The V and J ends lost 3 bases and 5 bases respectively, with 16 bases between them. The CDR3 totals 14 residues. The CDR3: CAWRGLSPEYGYTF. The CDR3 DNA follows: TGTGCCTGGAGGGGACTGTCTCCAGAGTATGGCTACACCTTC.

This clone was seen a few times. The gene calls are TRBV7-3 and TRBJ2-1; 8 nucleotides match TRBD2. With 2 bases clipped from V and 6 bases from J, the junction kept 6 bases outside the gene matches. The CDR3 runs to 15 residues. Germline CDR1 SGHTA, CDR2 FQGTGA. Here the CDR3 DNA reads TGTGCCAGCAGCTTAGAGGCTAGCGGGTCCAATGAGCAGTTCTTC. Encoded protein: CASSLEASGSNEQFF.

The chain links TRBV9 to TRBJ2-7, with 8 bases aligning to TRBD2. Trimming took 0 bases from V and 2 from J; bases not matched to a gene: 4. CDR1 and CDR2 from the germline V gene are SGDLS and YYNGEE. There are 15 residues in the CDR3. Here the CDR3 reads CASSVGSGSPYEQYF. The CDR3 nucleotides read TGTGCCAGCAGCGTAGGGAGCGGGAGCCCCTACGAGCAGTACTTC.

V is TRBV6-5 and J is TRBJ2-7; no clear D gene. The CDR3 loop spans 15 amino acids. V was clipped by 5 bases and J by 1 base, with 15 bases between them. The germline gives CDR1 MNHEY, CDR2 SVGAGI. This CDR3 reads CASSPPADTSYEQYF. In DNA, the CDR3 is TGTGCCAGCAGTCCCCCGGCAGACACTTCCTACGAGCAGTACTTC.

The chain uses TRBV6-5 and TRBJ1-1; D uncertain. The CDR3 contains 12 residues. Germline V gives CDR1 MNHEY, CDR2 SVGAGI. Trimming cost V 5 bases and J 1 base, with 5 bases left between them. The CDR3, as DNA: TGTGCCAGCAGTGCCCAGAACACTGAAGCTTTCTTT. Residues: CASSAQNTEAFF.

This clone has a handful of counts. This chain links TRBV7-2 with TRBJ2-2, with 12 bases that match TRBD1. The CDR3 sequence is 15 residues long. Germline values: CDR1 SGHTA, CDR2 FQGNSA. J was trimmed by 7 bases and V by 4 bases; bases with no gene match: 4. CDR3 sequence: CASSSGTGGFGELFF. The CDR3, as DNA: TGTGCCAGCAGCTCCGGGACAGGGGGCTTCGGGGAGCTGTTTTTT.